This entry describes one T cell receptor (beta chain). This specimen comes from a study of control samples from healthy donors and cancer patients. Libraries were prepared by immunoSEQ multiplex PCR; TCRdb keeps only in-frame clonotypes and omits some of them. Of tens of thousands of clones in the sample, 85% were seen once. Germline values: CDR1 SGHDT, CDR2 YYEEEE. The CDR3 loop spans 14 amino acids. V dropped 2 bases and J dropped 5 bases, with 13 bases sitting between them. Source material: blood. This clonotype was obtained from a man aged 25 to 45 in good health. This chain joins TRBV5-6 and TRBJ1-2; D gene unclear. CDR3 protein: CASSLLYRGYGYTF. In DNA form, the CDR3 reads TGTGCCAGCAGCTTACTGTACAGAGGGTATGGCTACACCTTC.